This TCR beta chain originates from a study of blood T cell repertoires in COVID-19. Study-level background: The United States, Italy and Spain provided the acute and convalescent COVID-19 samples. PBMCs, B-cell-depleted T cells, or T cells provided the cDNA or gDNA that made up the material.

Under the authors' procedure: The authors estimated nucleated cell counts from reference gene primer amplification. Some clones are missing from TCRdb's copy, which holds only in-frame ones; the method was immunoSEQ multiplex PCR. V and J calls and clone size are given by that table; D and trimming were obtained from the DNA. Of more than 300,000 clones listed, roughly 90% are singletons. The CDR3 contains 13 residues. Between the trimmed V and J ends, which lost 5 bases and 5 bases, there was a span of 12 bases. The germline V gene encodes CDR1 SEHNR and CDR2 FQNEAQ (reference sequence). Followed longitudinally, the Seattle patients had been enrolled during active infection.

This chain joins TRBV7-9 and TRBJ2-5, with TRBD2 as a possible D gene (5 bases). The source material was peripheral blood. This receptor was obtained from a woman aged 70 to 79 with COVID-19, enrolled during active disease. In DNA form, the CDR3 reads TGTGCCAGCAGCGCCGGAGGTGCCGAGACCCAGTACTTC. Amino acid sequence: CASSAGGAETQYF.